This T cell receptor beta chain was sequenced for a study of CD8 T cells in ankylosing spondylitis. Study-wide points: A number of the motif variants had already been described in reactive arthritis synovial fluid and blood. CD8+ cells made up the disease-linked clones, which were relatively rare in peripheral blood. What seemed typical of ankylosing spondylitis blood was a TCR beta motif built from about eight highly homologous variants.

This clonotype has only a few counts. Its matching antigen is unknown. MiXCR, applied by TCRdb to the 5' RACE reads, yields one record per CDR3 protein. The sample lists 340,000 or so distinct CDR3 sequences; roughly 14% were seen once. V lost 5 bases to trimming and J lost 3 bases; unmatched junction nucleotides: 10. Germline V gives CDR1 MNHEY, CDR2 SMNVEV (reference sequence). CDR3 length: 16 amino acids. This chain links TRBV27 with TRBJ2-3; 8 positions agree with TRBD2. The sample was blood, either unsorted or a sorted T cell fraction (not recorded which). The source is a male donor with ankylosing spondylitis or in good health (not recorded which). The CDR3 region is CASSLFSGSRTDTQYF. CDR3 in DNA: TGTGCCAGCAGTCTTTTCAGCGGGAGTCGGACAGATACGCAGTATTTT.